This TCR beta chain was retrieved from a study of T-cell reconstitution after alpha-beta-depleted transplantation in children. The V end lost 0 bases, the J end lost 0 bases, and 14 bases lay between the germline ends. The CDR3 runs to 17 residues. Germline V CDR1 and CDR2: SGHAT, FQNNGV. Unique molecular identifiers were built into the TCRbeta library. From the PCR reads, TCRdb called clonotypes with MiXCR, one entry per CDR3 protein. The sample has a few hundred thousand distinct CDR3 sequences; more than 20% are singletons. Comments on this clonotype: Its antigen is still unknown.

Study outcomes and limitations: TCRbeta diversity was high at day 60 in some patients (a result of surviving recipient T cells and thymic progenitors). Newly made T cells mostly supplied T-cell counts and diversity one year after transplant. About two months after transplant, alpha-beta T cells reportedly came from several hundred expanded graft clones.

This TCR was sampled from a boy in the first two years of life with Wiskott-Aldrich syndrome, due to receive a stem cell transplant. The chain joins TRBV11-2 to TRBJ1-1; D unresolved. Here the sequenced sample was PBMCs, taken before TCRalphabeta/CD19-depleted stem cell transplant. The chain's CDR3 is CASSLEFSPYMNTEAFF. The CDR3 DNA sequence: TGTGCCAGCAGCTTAGAATTTAGCCCATACATGAACACTGAAGCTTTCTTT.